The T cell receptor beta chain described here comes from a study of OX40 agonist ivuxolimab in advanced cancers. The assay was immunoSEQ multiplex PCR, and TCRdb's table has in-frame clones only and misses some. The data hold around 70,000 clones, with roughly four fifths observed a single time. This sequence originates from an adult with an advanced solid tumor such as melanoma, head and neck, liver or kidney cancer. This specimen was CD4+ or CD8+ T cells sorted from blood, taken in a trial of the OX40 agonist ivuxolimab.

Here the CDR3 reads CAWTVTGGTGELFF. CDR3 in DNA: TGTGCCTGGACGGTGACAGGGGGGACCGGGGAGCTGTTTTTT. The J gene is TRBJ2-2, the V gene TRBV30; 9 nucleotides agree with TRBD1. The CDR3 contains 14 residues. Germline V gene lookup returns CDR1 GTSNPN and CDR2 SVGIG (reference sequence). Unmatched junction bases numbered 5, after V lost 4 bases and J lost 5 bases.